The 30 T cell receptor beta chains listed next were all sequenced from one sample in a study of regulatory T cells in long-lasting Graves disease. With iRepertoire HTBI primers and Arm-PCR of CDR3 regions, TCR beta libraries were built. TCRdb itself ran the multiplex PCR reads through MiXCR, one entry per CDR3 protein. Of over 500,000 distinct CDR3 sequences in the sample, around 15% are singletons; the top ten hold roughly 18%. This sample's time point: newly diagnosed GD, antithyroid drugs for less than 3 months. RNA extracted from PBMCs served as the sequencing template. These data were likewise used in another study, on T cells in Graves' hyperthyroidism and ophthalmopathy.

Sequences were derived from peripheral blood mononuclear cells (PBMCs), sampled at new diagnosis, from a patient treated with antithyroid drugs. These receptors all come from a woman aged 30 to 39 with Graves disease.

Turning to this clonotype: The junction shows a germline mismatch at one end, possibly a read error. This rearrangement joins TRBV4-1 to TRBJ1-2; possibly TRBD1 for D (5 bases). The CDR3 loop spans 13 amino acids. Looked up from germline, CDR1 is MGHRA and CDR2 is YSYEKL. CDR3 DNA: TGCGCCAGCAGCCAAGGGGACTTTCCTTTTCCTTACTTC. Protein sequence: CASSQGDFPFPYF.

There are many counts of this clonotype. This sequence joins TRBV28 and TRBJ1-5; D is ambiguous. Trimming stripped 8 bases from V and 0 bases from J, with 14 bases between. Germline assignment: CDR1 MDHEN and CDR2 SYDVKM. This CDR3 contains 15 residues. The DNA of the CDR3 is TGTGCCAGCCGAGTCACAGTTAATAGCAATCAGCCCCAGCATTTT. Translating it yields CASRVTVNSNQPQHF.

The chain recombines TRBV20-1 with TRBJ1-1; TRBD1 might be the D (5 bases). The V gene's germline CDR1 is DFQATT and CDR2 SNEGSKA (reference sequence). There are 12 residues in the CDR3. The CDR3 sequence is CIPGGRNTEAFF. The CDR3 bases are TGCATCCCCGGGGGACGGAACACTGAAGCTTTCTTT.

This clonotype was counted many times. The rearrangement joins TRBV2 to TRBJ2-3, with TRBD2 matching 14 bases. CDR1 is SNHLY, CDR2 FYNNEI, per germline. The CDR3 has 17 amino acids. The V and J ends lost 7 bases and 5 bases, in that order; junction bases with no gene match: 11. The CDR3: CASTLGTSGSRRDTQYF. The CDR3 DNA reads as TGTGCCAGCACCCTGGGGACTAGCGGGAGCAGGAGAGATACGCAGTATTTT.

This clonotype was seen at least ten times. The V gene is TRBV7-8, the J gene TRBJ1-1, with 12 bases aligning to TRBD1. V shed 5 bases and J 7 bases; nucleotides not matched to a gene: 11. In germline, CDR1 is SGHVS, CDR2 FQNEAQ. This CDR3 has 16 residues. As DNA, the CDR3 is TGTGCCAGCAGCCAGGGACAGGGGGCCGTAGCGATTGAAGCTTTCTTT. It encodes CASSQGQGAVAIEAFF.

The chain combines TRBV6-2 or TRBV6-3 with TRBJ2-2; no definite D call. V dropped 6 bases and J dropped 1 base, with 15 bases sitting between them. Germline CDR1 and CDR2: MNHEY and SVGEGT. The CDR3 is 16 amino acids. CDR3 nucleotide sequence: TGTGCCAGCAGACCATCCCGAGATCTGAACACCGGGGAGCTGTTTTTT. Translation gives CASRPSRDLNTGELFF.

The CDR3 is CASSGVRGTDTQYF. CDR3 bases: TGCGCCAGCAGTGGAGTGCGGGGCACAGATACGCAGTATTTT. The rearrangement joins TRBV5-1 to TRBJ2-3; tentatively, D is TRBD2 (5 bases). This CDR3 comprises 14 residues. V was clipped by 5 bases and J by 1 base, with 11 bases between them. Germline V gives CDR1 SGHRS, CDR2 YFSETQ.

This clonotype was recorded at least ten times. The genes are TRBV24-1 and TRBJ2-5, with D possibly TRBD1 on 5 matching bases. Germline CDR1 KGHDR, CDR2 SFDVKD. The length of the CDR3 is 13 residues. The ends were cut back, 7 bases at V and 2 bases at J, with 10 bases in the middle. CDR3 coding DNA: TGTGCCACCAGGTCAGGGCCTCAAGAGACCCAGTACTTC. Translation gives CATRSGPQETQYF.

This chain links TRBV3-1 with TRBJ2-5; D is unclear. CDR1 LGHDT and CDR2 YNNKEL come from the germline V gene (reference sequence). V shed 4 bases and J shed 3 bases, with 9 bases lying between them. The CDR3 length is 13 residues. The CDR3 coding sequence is TGTGCCAGCAGCCGCATCGGCAAAGAGACCCAGTACTTC. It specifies CASSRIGKETQYF.

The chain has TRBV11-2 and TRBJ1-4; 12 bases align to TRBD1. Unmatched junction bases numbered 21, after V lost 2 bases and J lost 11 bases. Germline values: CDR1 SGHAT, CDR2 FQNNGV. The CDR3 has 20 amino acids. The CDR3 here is CASSLTVSGTGGTVFAKLFF. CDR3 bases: TGTGCCAGCAGCTTAACGGTCTCTGGGACAGGGGGCACGGTATTTGCCAAACTGTTTTTT.

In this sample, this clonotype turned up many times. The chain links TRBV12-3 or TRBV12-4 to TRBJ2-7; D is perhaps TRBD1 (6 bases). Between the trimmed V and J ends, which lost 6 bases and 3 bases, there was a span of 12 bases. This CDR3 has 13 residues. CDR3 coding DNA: TGTGCCAGCAGAAGGGACATAGGCTACGAGCAGTACTTC. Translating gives CASRRDIGYEQYF.

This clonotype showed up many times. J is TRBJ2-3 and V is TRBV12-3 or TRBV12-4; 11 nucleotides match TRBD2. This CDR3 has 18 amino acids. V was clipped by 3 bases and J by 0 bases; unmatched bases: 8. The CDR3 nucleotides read TGTGCCAGCAGTTTTGTAACTAGCGGGAGCGTGAGCACAGATACGCAGTATTTT. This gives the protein CASSFVTSGSVSTDTQYF.

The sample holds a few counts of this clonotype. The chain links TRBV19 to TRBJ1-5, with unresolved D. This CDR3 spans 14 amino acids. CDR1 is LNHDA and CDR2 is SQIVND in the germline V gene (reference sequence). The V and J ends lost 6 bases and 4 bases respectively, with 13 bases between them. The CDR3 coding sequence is TGTGCCAGTAGAAAAGTCGGGGTAAATCAGCCCCAGCATTTT. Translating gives CASRKVGVNQPQHF.

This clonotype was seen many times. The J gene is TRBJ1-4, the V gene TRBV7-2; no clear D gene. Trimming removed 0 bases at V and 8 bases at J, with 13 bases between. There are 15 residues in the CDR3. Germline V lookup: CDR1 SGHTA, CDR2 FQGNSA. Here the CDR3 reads CASSLAPSLREKLFF. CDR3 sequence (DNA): TGTGCCAGCAGCTTAGCCCCCTCCCTTAGAGAAAAACTGTTTTTT.

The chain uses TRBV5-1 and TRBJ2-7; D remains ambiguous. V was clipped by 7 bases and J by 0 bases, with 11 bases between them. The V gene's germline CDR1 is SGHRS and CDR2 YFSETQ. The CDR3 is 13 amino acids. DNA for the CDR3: TGCGCCAGCCGATACACGAGCTCCTACGAGCAGTACTTC. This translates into CASRYTSSYEQYF.

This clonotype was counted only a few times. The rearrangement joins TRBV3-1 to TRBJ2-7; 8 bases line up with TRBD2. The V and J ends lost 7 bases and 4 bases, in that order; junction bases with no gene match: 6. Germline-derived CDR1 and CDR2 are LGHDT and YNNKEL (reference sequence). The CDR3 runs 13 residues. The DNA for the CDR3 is TGTGCCAGCATGGACGGGAGGGCGTACGAGCAGTACTTC. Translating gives CASMDGRAYEQYF.

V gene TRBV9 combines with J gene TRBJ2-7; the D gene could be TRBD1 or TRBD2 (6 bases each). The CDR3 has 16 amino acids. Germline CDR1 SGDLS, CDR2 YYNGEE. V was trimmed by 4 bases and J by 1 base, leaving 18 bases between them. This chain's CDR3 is CASSPGMGGPSYEQYF. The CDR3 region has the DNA TGTGCCAGCAGCCCAGGGATGGGGGGCCCGTCCTACGAGCAGTACTTC.

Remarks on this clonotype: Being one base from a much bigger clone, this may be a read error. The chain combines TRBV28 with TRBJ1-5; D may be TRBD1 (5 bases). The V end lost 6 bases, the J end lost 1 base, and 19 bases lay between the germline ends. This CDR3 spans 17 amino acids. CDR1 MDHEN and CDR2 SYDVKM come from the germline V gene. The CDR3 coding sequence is TGTGCCAGCAGATCGGTACAGCGGGGGAGGAGCAATCAGCCCCAGCATTTT. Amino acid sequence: CASRSVQRGRSNQPQHF.

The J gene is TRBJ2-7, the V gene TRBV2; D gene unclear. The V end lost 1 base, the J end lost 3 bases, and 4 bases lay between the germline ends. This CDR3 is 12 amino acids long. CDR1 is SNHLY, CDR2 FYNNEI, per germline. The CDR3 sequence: CASSEGIYEQYF. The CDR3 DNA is TGTGCCAGCAGTGAAGGGATCTACGAGCAGTACTTC.

CDR3 nucleotide sequence: TGTGCCATCAGTGTAAAACGTGGGATCACAGATACGCAGTATTTT. It codes for CAISVKRGITDTQYF. This rearrangement joins TRBV10-3 to TRBJ2-3; D is uncertain. V lost 4 bases to trimming and J lost 2 bases, with 13 bases between them. The germline gives CDR1 ENHRY, CDR2 SYGVKD. This CDR3 has 15 residues.

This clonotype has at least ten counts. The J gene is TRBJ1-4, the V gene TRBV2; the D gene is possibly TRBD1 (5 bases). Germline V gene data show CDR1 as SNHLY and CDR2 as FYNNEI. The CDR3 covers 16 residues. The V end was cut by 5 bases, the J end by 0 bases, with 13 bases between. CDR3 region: CASSRQGPATNEKLFF. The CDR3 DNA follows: TGTGCCAGCAGTAGGCAGGGCCCAGCAACTAATGAAAAACTGTTTTTT.

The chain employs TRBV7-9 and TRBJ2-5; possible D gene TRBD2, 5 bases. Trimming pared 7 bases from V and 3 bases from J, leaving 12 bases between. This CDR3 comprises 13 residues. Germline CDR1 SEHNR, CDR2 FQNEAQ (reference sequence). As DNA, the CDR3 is TGTGCCAGCAAACCAAGCGGTAAAGAGACCCAGTACTTC. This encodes CASKPSGKETQYF.

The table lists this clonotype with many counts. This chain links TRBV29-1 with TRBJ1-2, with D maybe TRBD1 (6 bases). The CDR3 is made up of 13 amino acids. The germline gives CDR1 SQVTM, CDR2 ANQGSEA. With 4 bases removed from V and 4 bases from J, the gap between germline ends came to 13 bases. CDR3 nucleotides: TGCAGCGTTGCGGCAGGGGAAGTCTATGGCTACACCTTC. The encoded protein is CSVAAGEVYGYTF.

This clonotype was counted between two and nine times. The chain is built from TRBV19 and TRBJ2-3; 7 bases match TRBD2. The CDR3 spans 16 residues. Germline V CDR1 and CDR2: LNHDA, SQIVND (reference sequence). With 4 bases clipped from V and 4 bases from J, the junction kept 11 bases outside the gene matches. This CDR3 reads CASSNRLPRGADTQYF. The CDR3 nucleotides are TGTGCCAGTAGTAACAGACTACCTCGGGGGGCAGATACGCAGTATTTT. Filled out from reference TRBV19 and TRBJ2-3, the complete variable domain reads DGGITQSPKYLFRKEGQNVTLSCEQNLNHDAMYWYRQDPGQGLRLIYYSQIVNDFQKGDIAEGYSVSREKKESFPLTVTSAQKNPTAFYLCASSNRLPRGADTQYFGPGTRLTVL.

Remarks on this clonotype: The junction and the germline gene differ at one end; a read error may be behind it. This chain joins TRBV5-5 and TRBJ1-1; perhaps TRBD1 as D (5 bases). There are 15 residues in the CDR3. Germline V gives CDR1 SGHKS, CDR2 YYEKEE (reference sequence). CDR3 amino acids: CANSIPGIMNTEAFF. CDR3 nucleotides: TGTGCCAACAGCATCCCAGGGATCATGAACACTGAAGCTTTCTTT. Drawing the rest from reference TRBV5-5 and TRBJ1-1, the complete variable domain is DAGVTQSPTHLIKTRGQQVTLRCSPISGHKSVSWYQQVLGQGPQFIFQYYEKEERGRGNFPDRFSARQFPNYSSELNVNALLLGDSALYLCANSIPGIMNTEAFFGQGTRLTVV.

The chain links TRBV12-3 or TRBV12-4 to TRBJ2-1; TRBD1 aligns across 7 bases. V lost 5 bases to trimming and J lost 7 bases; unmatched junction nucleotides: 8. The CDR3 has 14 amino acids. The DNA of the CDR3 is TGTGCCAGCAGTCTGCGACAGGGCCGGAATGAGCAGTTCTTC. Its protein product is CASSLRQGRNEQFF.

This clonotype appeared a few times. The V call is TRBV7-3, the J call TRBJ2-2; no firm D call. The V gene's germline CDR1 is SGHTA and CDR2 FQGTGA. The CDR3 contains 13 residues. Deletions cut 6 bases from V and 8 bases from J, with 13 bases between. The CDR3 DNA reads TGTGCCAGCAGGCGACCGGGCCCGGGGGAGCTGTTTTTT. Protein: CASRRPGPGELFF.

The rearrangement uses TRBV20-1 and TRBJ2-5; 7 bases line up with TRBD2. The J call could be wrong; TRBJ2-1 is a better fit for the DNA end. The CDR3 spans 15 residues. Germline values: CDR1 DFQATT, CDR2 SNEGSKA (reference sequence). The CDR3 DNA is TGCAGTGCACGGTCGGTGCTAGCGGTCACTAATGAGCAGTTCTTC. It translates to CSARSVLAVTNEQFF.

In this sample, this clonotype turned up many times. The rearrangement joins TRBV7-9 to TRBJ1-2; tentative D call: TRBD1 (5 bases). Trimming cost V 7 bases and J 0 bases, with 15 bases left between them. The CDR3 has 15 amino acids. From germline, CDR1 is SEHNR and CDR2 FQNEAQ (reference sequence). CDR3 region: CASKRLAGTNYGYTF. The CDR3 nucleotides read TGTGCCAGCAAGCGTCTGGCAGGGACTAACTATGGCTACACCTTC.

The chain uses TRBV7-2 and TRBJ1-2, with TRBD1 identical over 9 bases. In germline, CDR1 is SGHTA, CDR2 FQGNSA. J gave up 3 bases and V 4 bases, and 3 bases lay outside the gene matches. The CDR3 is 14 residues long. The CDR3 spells CASSSDRGYYGYTF. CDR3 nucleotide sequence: TGTGCCAGCAGCTCAGACAGGGGGTACTATGGCTACACCTTC.